The 3 T cell receptor beta chains listed next were all sequenced from one sample in a study of T-cell memory formation after mild COVID-19. TCRdb processed the 5' RACE reads anew with MiXCR; each CDR3 protein has one entry. In the table there are some 120,000 distinct CDR3 sequences, approximately 17% of which are singletons. Input material: PBMCs or a T cell subset sorted from them (not recorded which). The receptor source for this set is a man aged 18 to 29 who had mild COVID-19 (a few samples of this study predate the infection). Cell type and time point are not known.

The chain employs TRBV10-3 and TRBJ2-5, with TRBD2 as a possible D gene (5 bases). The CDR3 spans 15 residues. V lost 4 bases and J 2 bases, leaving 14 bases between the germline ends. The germline gives CDR1 ENHRY, CDR2 SYGVKD. The CDR3 here is CAISGSGNQQETQYF. CDR3 nucleotide sequence: TGTGCCATCAGTGGGTCCGGGAACCAACAAGAGACCCAGTACTTC.

The chain recombines TRBV6-5 with TRBJ2-5, with D perhaps matching TRBD1 or TRBD2 (5 bases each). V dropped 5 bases and J dropped 2 bases, with 15 bases sitting between them. The germline V gene encodes CDR1 MNHEY and CDR2 SVGAGI. This CDR3 contains 15 residues. This chain's CDR3 is CASSQVGTVQETQYF. The DNA for the CDR3 is TGTGCCAGCAGTCAAGTCGGGACGGTTCAAGAGACCCAGTACTTC.

This chain links TRBV20-1 with TRBJ1-3; possible D gene TRBD1, 5 bases. The CDR3 length is 14 residues. Germline CDR1 and CDR2: DFQATT and SNEGSKA (reference sequence). V lost 6 bases and J lost 0, with 12 bases in between. In DNA form, the CDR3 reads TGCAGTGCCGGAGACAGACTCTCTGGAAACACCATATATTTT. This encodes CSAGDRLSGNTIYF.